The clone carrying this T cell receptor (beta chain) was seen more than once but under ten times. Libraries were prepared by immunoSEQ multiplex PCR; TCRdb keeps only in-frame clonotypes and omits some of them. The sample includes tens of thousands of clones, 92% of them seen just once. The sample comes from a study of OX40 agonist ivuxolimab in advanced cancers. Whole-study context: Past anti-PD-1, anti-PD-L1 or anti-CTLA-4 therapy was accepted, and 35% to 45% had received some.

V was clipped by 3 bases and J by 2 bases, with 7 bases between them. The CDR3 covers 13 residues. From germline, CDR1 is LNHDA and CDR2 SQIVND (reference sequence). This TCR was recovered from an adult with an advanced solid tumor such as melanoma, head and neck, liver or kidney cancer. The V call is TRBV19, the J call TRBJ2-5; D gene unclear. This specimen was CD4+ or CD8+ T cells sorted from blood, taken in a trial of the OX40 agonist ivuxolimab. CDR3 region: CASSIWVQETQYF. Written as DNA, the CDR3 is TGTGCCAGTAGTATCTGGGTTCAAGAGACCCAGTACTTC.